This T cell receptor (beta chain) was captured by sequencing in a study of T cell responses to AZD1222 COVID-19 vaccine. Overall study: Second-dose timings of about 4 or about 12 weeks were pooled. Study outcomes and limitations: It was only five to seven AZD1222 recipients who were seropositive at baseline. A mostly white British donor set with more females was recruited, and clonal diversity was possibly underestimated. CD4 TCRs linked to vaccination spanned spike, dominating at 160-218 and 743-854.

A word on this clone: Its antigen is not identified.

Profiled with immunoSEQ multiplex PCR; TCRdb holds only in-frame clones, not every one. Altogether around 120,000 clones are present, approximately 85% being singletons, with the ten largest covering around 6.2%. Germline V gene data show CDR1 as SGHRS and CDR2 as YFSETQ. The ends were cut back, 5 bases at V and 2 bases at J, with 10 bases in the middle. This CDR3 has 14 residues. Sequenced material: peripheral blood, taken on day 0 of AZD1222 vaccination. The rearrangement joins TRBV5-1 to TRBJ2-2, with a possible D match to TRBD1 (5 bases). The TCR was taken from an adult in good health. In nucleotides, the CDR3 is TGCGCCAGCAGAGAACAGGCAAACACCGGGGAGCTGTTTTTT. It encodes CASREQANTGELFF.